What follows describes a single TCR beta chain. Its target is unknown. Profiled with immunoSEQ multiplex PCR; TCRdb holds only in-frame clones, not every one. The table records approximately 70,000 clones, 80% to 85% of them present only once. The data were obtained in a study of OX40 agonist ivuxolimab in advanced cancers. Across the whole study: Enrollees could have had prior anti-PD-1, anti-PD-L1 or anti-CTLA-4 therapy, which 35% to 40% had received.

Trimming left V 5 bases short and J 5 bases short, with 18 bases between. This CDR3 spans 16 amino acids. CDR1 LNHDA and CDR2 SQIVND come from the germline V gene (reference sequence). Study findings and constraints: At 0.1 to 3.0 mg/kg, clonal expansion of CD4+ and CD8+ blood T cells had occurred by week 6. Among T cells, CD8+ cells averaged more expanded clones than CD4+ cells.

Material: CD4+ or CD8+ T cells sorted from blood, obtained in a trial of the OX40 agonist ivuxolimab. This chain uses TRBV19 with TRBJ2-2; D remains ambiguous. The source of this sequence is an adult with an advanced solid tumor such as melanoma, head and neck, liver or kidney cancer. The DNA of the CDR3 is TGTGCCAGTAGTCCCCAGGTAGCCTCGTGGACCGGGGAGCTGTTTTTT. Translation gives CASSPQVASWTGELFF.